This entry describes one TCR beta chain. Its antigen remains unidentified. V was shortened by 4 bases and J by 6 bases, with 25 bases between the two germline ends. Germline lookup yields CDR1 LNHDA and CDR2 SQIVND (reference sequence). CDR3 size: 17 residues. The study ran its PCR with 60 Vbeta and 13 Jbeta primers. Data came from immunoSEQ multiplex PCR; TCRdb stores just in-frame clones and leaves some out. Its listing shows around 140,000 clones. This sample was included in a study of cytomegalovirus exposure and HLA in healthy donors. Study-level findings and limits: Most sequenced TCRs were rare (though some public TCRs occurred in many donors). Immune exposure information comprised only CMV serostatus. In a later analysis, specific HLA alleles were associated with more than 15,000 TCR beta sequences at a 0.05 false discovery rate.

The rearrangement uses TRBV19 and TRBJ2-7, with D possibly TRBD1 on 6 matching bases. The clonotype originates from a woman between 35 and 50 years old in good health and CMV-seropositive. Sequences were obtained from PBMCs. The CDR3 coding sequence is TGTGCCAGTAGTACCCGATACAGGGAGCTGCCCAACGTCGAGCAGTACTTC. It yields the protein CASSTRYRELPNVEQYF.